One sample yielded the 18 T cell receptor beta chains listed below, sequenced in a study of long-term antiretroviral therapy in people with HIV. This was the immunoSEQ v3.0 assay at survey level. Clones were read by immunoSEQ multiplex PCR, and TCRdb kept only the in-frame ones, dropping some. In the table there are under 50,000 clones, about 95% of which are singletons. The sample in question was unsorted PBMCs, obtained roughly 9.5 years after starting antiretroviral therapy. These receptors were taken from a man aged 25 to 45 with HIV.

The J gene is TRBJ2-1, the V gene TRBV7-9; D call uncertain. This CDR3 spans 15 amino acids. Per germline, CDR1 SEHNR and CDR2 FQNEAQ (reference sequence). V lost 2 bases and J lost 0, with 8 bases in between. In DNA form, the CDR3 reads TGTGCCAGCAGCTTATCACAGAGCTCCTACAATGAGCAGTTCTTC. Protein sequence: CASSLSQSSYNEQFF.

On this clone itself: Distinct nucleotide sequences in the sample also encode this CDR3. The rearrangement links TRBV7-3 to TRBJ2-3; 10 bases agree with TRBD2. CDR1 and CDR2 (germline): SGHTA, FQGTGA. V was clipped by 5 bases and J by 1 base; unmatched bases: 0. The CDR3 spans 14 residues. CDR3 coding DNA: TGTGCCAGCAGCCTAGCGGGAGGCACAGATACGCAGTATTTT. This encodes CASSLAGGTDTQYF.

V is TRBV29-1 and J is TRBJ2-3; TRBD2 agrees at 11 bases. The germline V gene has CDR1 SQVTM and CDR2 ANQGSEA. This CDR3 spans 12 amino acids. Losses at the gene ends were 7 bases for V and 8 bases for J; bases not matched to a gene: 5. The CDR3: CSGSGGEGTQYF. CDR3 coding DNA: TGCAGCGGTAGCGGGGGGGAGGGTACGCAGTATTTT.

CDR3 in amino acids: CASSGTGGLGNQPQHF. The CDR3 nucleotides read TGTGCCAGCAGCGGAACAGGGGGGTTGGGCAATCAGCCCCAGCATTTT. This chain connects TRBV5-8 to TRBJ1-5; 8 nucleotides match TRBD1. The CDR3 sequence is 16 residues long. Trimming cost V 4 bases and J 2 bases; bases outside gene matches: 8. Germline CDR1 SGHTS, CDR2 YDEGEE. Full variable domain (remainder filled in from reference TRBV5-8 and TRBJ1-5): EAGVTQSPTHLIKTRGQQATLRCSPISGHTSVYWYQQALGLGLQFLLWYDEGEERNRGNFPPRFSGRQFPNYSSELNVNALELEDSALYLCASSGTGGLGNQPQHFGDGTRLSIL.

V gene TRBV2 combines with J gene TRBJ2-5; 7 nucleotides align to TRBD1. Germline loops: CDR1 SNHLY, CDR2 FYNNEI. Unmatched junction bases numbered 3, after V lost 6 bases and J lost 5 bases. This CDR3 comprises 12 residues. The CDR3 here is CASSDRAETQYF. Written as DNA, the CDR3 is TGTGCCAGCAGCGACAGGGCTGAGACCCAGTACTTC. Full variable domain (remainder filled in from reference TRBV2 and TRBJ2-5): EPEVTQTPSHQVTQMGQEVILRCVPISNHLYFYWYRQILGQKVEFLVSFYNNEISEKSEIFDDQFSVERPDGSNFTLKIRSTKLEDSAMYFCASSDRAETQYFGPGTRLLVL.

J is TRBJ1-2 and V is TRBV2, with D possibly TRBD1 on 5 matching bases. Trimming took off 1 base at V and 6 bases at J, with 18 bases between the two ends. The germline gives CDR1 SNHLY, CDR2 FYNNEI. This CDR3 comprises 16 residues. CDR3 sequence: CASSEDRQLFHNGYTF. The CDR3 coding sequence is TGTGCCAGCAGTGAAGATCGACAGTTATTTCACAATGGCTACACCTTC.

V gene TRBV11-2 combines with J gene TRBJ2-1; the D gene could be TRBD1 or TRBD2 (5 bases each). The CDR3 covers 14 residues. V shed 0 bases and J shed 4 bases, with 7 bases lying between them. Germline loops: CDR1 SGHAT, CDR2 FQNNGV. The CDR3 nucleotides are TGTGCCAGCAGCTTAGAGGGACCATACAATGAGCAGTTCTTC. This codes for CASSLEGPYNEQFF.

The J gene is TRBJ1-1, the V gene TRBV27; D not resolved. The V gene's germline CDR1 is MNHEY and CDR2 SMNVEV (reference sequence). The V end was cut by 5 bases, the J end by 8 bases, with 9 bases between. The CDR3 runs to 11 residues. The chain's CDR3 is CASSGGSEAFF. In nucleotides, the CDR3 is TGTGCCAGCAGTGGAGGGTCAGAAGCTTTCTTT.

The V and J genes are TRBV6-4 and TRBJ2-1, with TRBD1 matching over 9 bases. The germline CDR1 and CDR2 sequences are MRHNA and SNTAGT. The CDR3 is 16 residues long. Unmatched junction bases numbered 3, after V lost 0 bases and J lost 3 bases. The CDR3 nucleotides read TGTGCCAGCAGTGACTCGGTGACAGGGGGCTACAATGAGCAGTTCTTC. This translates into CASSDSVTGGYNEQFF.

DNA for the CDR3: TGTGCCAGCAGCCCTAGCGGGGGGGCCGGAGAGACCCAGTACTTC. Translated, it gives CASSPSGGAGETQYF. The rearrangement joins TRBV7-2 to TRBJ2-5; 12 bases line up with TRBD2. This CDR3 comprises 15 residues. The V gene end was trimmed by 5 bases and the J gene end by 4 bases; junction bases not matched to a gene: 5. Germline CDR1 and CDR2: SGHTA and FQGNSA.

This clone was seen a few times. This chain links TRBV6-6 with TRBJ1-1, with D unresolved. The CDR3 spans 14 residues. From germline, CDR1 is MNHNY and CDR2 SVGAGI (reference sequence). V lost 2 bases and J lost 3, with 10 bases in between. DNA of the CDR3: TGTGCCAGCAGTTACGGAGGGTCATACACTGAAGCTTTCTTT. Amino acids: CASSYGGSYTEAFF.

As to this clone: Within the sample, other DNA sequences also encode this same CDR3. J is TRBJ1-2 and V is TRBV7-9, with D possibly being TRBD1 (6 bases). Trimming removed 1 base at V and 4 bases at J, with 10 bases between. Germline V CDR1 and CDR2: SEHNR, FQNEAQ (reference sequence). CDR3 length equals 14 residues. CDR3 nucleotide sequence: TGTGCCAGCAGCTTAGGAGGGGGTGCCTATGGCTACACCTTC. It yields the protein CASSLGGGAYGYTF.

The chain links TRBV5-8 to TRBJ1-3, with D hard to call. The CDR3 is 12 amino acids. V was clipped by 0 bases and J by 4 bases, with 2 bases between them. Germline V gives CDR1 SGHTS, CDR2 YDEGEE. The CDR3 is CASSLGGNTIYF. The CDR3 bases are TGTGCCAGCAGCTTGGGAGGAAACACCATATATTTT. Complete variable domain (other parts from reference TRBV5-8 and TRBJ1-3): EAGVTQSPTHLIKTRGQQATLRCSPISGHTSVYWYQQALGLGLQFLLWYDEGEERNRGNFPPRFSGRQFPNYSSELNVNALELEDSALYLCASSLGGNTIYFGEGSWLTVV.

The chain is built from TRBV6-5 and TRBJ2-7; the match to TRBD1 covers 8 bases. Losses at the gene ends were 6 bases for V and 4 bases for J; bases not matched to a gene: 5. There are 13 residues in the CDR3. The germline V gene encodes CDR1 MNHEY and CDR2 SVGAGI. CDR3 protein: CASRQGAIYEQYV. The CDR3 coding sequence is TGTGCCAGCAGGCAGGGGGCGATTTACGAGCAGTACGTC.

This clone has a single count. The chain recombines TRBV2 with TRBJ1-5; maybe TRBD1 (6 bases). With 7 bases removed from V and 3 bases from J, the gap between germline ends came to 10 bases. The germline CDR1 and CDR2 sequences are SNHLY and FYNNEI. The CDR3 consists of 13 residues. This chain's CDR3 is CASKGGLNQPQHF. The CDR3 coding sequence is TGTGCCAGCAAGGGGGGGCTCAATCAGCCCCAGCATTTT. Full variable domain (outside the CDR3, taken from reference TRBV2 and TRBJ1-5): EPEVTQTPSHQVTQMGQEVILRCVPISNHLYFYWYRQILGQKVEFLVSFYNNEISEKSEIFDDQFSVERPDGSNFTLKIRSTKLEDSAMYFCASKGGLNQPQHFGDGTRLSIL.

V is TRBV11-2 and J is TRBJ1-6, with D tentatively TRBD1 (5 bases). The CDR3 is made up of 14 amino acids. Trimming left V 4 bases short and J 10 bases short, with 14 bases between. From germline, CDR1 is SGHAT and CDR2 FQNNGV. CDR3 nucleotides: TGTGCCAGCAGCTCCCTGGCCCGGGACTCACCCCTCCACTTT. Protein: CASSSLARDSPLHF.

The V call is TRBV4-1, the J call TRBJ1-4; the D is unclear. The germline gives CDR1 MGHRA, CDR2 YSYEKL. This CDR3 spans 14 amino acids. The V and J ends lost 3 bases and 8 bases respectively, with 13 bases between them. Here the CDR3 reads CASSQRIQNEKLFF. The CDR3 nucleotides read TGCGCCAGCAGCCAGAGAATCCAGAACGAAAAACTGTTTTTT.

The chain joins TRBV7-6 to TRBJ2-2; 10 positions agree with TRBD2. Trimming at V came to 5 bases and at J to 7 bases, leaving 4 bases not matched to a gene. CDR1 and CDR2 (germline): SGHVS, FNYEAQ. The CDR3 extends over 14 amino acids. This CDR3 reads CASSQEREGGELFF. CDR3 bases: TGTGCCAGCAGCCAAGAGCGGGAGGGCGGGGAGCTGTTTTTT. The variable domain in full, with the rest retrieved from reference TRBV7-6 and TRBJ2-2, is GAGVSQSPRYKVTKRGQDVALRCDPISGHVSLYWYRQALGQGPEFLTYFNYEAQQDKSGLPNDRFSAERPEGSISTLTIQRTEQRDSAMYRCASSQEREGGELFFGEGSRLTVL.